These 29 T cell receptor beta chains came from one sample sequenced in a study of OX40 agonist ivuxolimab in advanced cancers. Some clones are missing from TCRdb's copy, which holds only in-frame ones; the method was immunoSEQ multiplex PCR. The table lists some 83,000 clones, 85% to 90% of them singletons. The sample consisted of CD4+ or CD8+ T cells sorted from blood, taken in a trial of the OX40 agonist ivuxolimab. All receptors come from an adult with an advanced solid tumor such as melanoma, head and neck, liver or kidney cancer.

The chain employs TRBV9 and TRBJ1-4; 7 bases fit TRBD1. CDR1 and CDR2 from the germline V gene are SGDLS and YYNGEE. The CDR3 spans 16 residues. The trim removed 1 base at V and 7 bases at J, leaving 10 bases unmatched. The CDR3 nucleotides are TGTGCCAGCAGCGTATCCGCGAAGGGGGCGGGTGAAAAACTGTTTTTT. Protein product: CASSVSAKGAGEKLFF.

The chain links TRBV19 to TRBJ1-2, with D maybe TRBD1 (6 bases). CDR1 and CDR2 (germline): LNHDA, SQIVND (reference sequence). Trimming took off 5 bases at V and 7 bases at J, with 20 bases between the two ends. There are 15 residues in the CDR3. The CDR3 protein is CASSRTRQDTAGYTF. The CDR3 DNA reads TGTGCCAGTAGTCGAACTCGACAGGATACAGCTGGCTACACCTTC.

This chain uses TRBV7-9 with TRBJ2-3; 10 positions match TRBD1. With V trimmed by 5 bases and J by 3 bases, 5 bases remained unmatched. The CDR3 sequence is 15 residues long. Germline CDR1 is SEHNR and CDR2 is FQNEAQ (reference sequence). CDR3 in DNA: TGTGCCAGCAGCCGGACAGGGGGTTCGACAGATACGCAGTATTTT. It is translated as CASSRTGGSTDTQYF.

The rearrangement joins TRBV5-1 to TRBJ1-1; D gene uncertain. Germline loops: CDR1 SGHRS, CDR2 YFSETQ. CDR3 length equals 12 residues. Between the trimmed V and J ends, which lost 0 bases and 8 bases, there was a span of 8 bases. Here the CDR3 DNA reads TGCGCCAGCAGCTTGGCGAGAGAGGAAGCTTTCTTT. This sequence encodes CASSLAREEAFF.

This sequence joins TRBV14 and TRBJ2-3, with TRBD1 identical over 9 bases. Germline trimming cut 3 bases from V and 3 bases from J; bases unmatched to any gene: 7. Germline V CDR1 and CDR2: SGHDN, FVKESK. This CDR3 spans 16 amino acids. The CDR3 bases are TGTGCCAGCAGCCACCTCCCGGGACAGGGAACAGATACGCAGTATTTT. Its translation: CASSHLPGQGTDTQYF.

The rearrangement joins TRBV4-2 to TRBJ2-2; the match to TRBD1 covers 9 bases. V gave up 4 bases and J gave up 6 bases; unmatched junction bases: 6. This CDR3 comprises 15 residues. Germline assignment: CDR1 LGHNA and CDR2 YNFKEQ. CDR3 sequence (DNA): TGTGCCAGCAGCCTCCGGGACAGGGATTCCGGGGAGCTGTTTTTT. It codes for CASSLRDRDSGELFF.

The genes are TRBV18 and TRBJ1-6; D is uncertain. Looked up from germline, CDR1 is KGHSH and CDR2 is LQKENI. CDR3 size: 13 residues. V was shortened by 6 bases and J by 10 bases, with 13 bases between the two germline ends. The CDR3 spells CASSKAHGSPLHF. In nucleotides, the CDR3 is TGTGCCAGCTCGAAAGCCCATGGGTCACCCCTCCACTTT.

The gene calls are TRBV13 and TRBJ1-3, with TRBD1 matching 7 bases. Per germline, CDR1 PRHDT and CDR2 FYEKMQ (reference sequence). CDR3 size: 14 residues. With 2 bases clipped from V and 5 bases from J, the junction kept 3 bases outside the gene matches. In DNA form, the CDR3 reads TGTGCCAGCAGCTTAAGACAGGGAAGAAACACCATATATTTT. This gives the protein CASSLRQGRNTIYF. The whole variable domain, filled in from reference TRBV13 and TRBJ1-3, reads AAGVIQSPRHLIKEKRETATLKCYPIPRHDTVYWYQQGPGQDPQFLISFYEKMQSDKGSIPDRFSAQQFSDYHSELNMSSLELGDSALYFCASSLRQGRNTIYFGEGSWLTVV.

The chain links TRBV27 to TRBJ1-1; D not resolved. Germline V gene data show CDR1 as MNHEY and CDR2 as SMNVEV (reference sequence). The CDR3 contains 13 residues. V was cut by 2 bases and J by 5 bases, with 9 bases left in between. This CDR3 is CASSLGSRTEAFF. The CDR3 coding sequence is TGTGCCAGCAGTTTAGGGAGCAGGACTGAAGCTTTCTTT.

This chain links TRBV12-5 with TRBJ2-2; D might be TRBD1 or TRBD2, each matching 5 bases. This CDR3 has 17 amino acids. V lost 0 bases and J 2 bases, leaving 13 bases between the germline ends. Germline V gene sequence: CDR1 LGHNT, CDR2 FRNRAP. The CDR3 DNA reads TGTGCTAGTGGTTTGGTAGGGTGGGGGACCAACACCGGGGAGCTGTTTTTT. It specifies CASGLVGWGTNTGELFF.

The rearrangement links TRBV27 to TRBJ1-5, with a possible D match to TRBD1 (5 bases). The CDR3 length is 16 residues. Germline lookup yields CDR1 MNHEY and CDR2 SMNVEV (reference sequence). Trimming cost V 5 bases and J 1 base, with 15 bases left between them. The CDR3 loop reads CASSPIVGGSNQPQHF. The DNA for the CDR3 is TGTGCCAGCAGTCCCATCGTGGGGGGGAGCAATCAGCCCCAGCATTTT.

The genes are TRBV4-2 and TRBJ2-3, with D unclear. The CDR3 loop spans 15 amino acids. Trimming left V 1 base short and J 2 bases short, with 10 bases between. Germline V CDR1 and CDR2: LGHNA, YNFKEQ. CDR3 residues: CASSQGERFTDTQYF. In DNA form, the CDR3 reads TGTGCCAGCAGCCAAGGGGAACGGTTCACAGATACGCAGTATTTT.

The CDR3 reads CASSSWTSGLNEQFF. The CDR3 DNA sequence: TGTGCCAGCAGCTCGTGGACTAGCGGGCTAAATGAGCAGTTCTTC. The chain carries TRBV5-4 and TRBJ2-1; 11 bases are shared with TRBD2. The CDR3 has 15 residues. V lost 3 bases and J lost 7; bases outside the gene matches: 6. Germline V gives CDR1 SGHNT, CDR2 YYREEE (reference sequence). The full variable domain, rest sourced from reference TRBV5-4 and TRBJ2-1, is ETGVTQSPTHLIKTRGQQVTLRCSSQSGHNTVSWYQQALGQGPQFIFQYYREEENGRGNFPPRFSGLQFPNYSSELNVNALELDDSALYLCASSSWTSGLNEQFFGPGTRLTVL.

The gene calls are TRBV2 and TRBJ2-5; TRBD1 matches at 7 bases. The J segment lost 7 bases and the V segment lost 4 bases, leaving 6 bases of the junction unmatched. The germline V gene encodes CDR1 SNHLY and CDR2 FYNNEI. The CDR3 runs 13 residues. The CDR3 nucleotides are TGTGCCAGCAGTGTGGACAGGTCTGGGACCCAGTACTTC. Protein: CASSVDRSGTQYF. Complete variable domain (other parts from reference TRBV2 and TRBJ2-5): EPEVTQTPSHQVTQMGQEVILRCVPISNHLYFYWYRQILGQKVEFLVSFYNNEISEKSEIFDDQFSVERPDGSNFTLKIRSTKLEDSAMYFCASSVDRSGTQYFGPGTRLLVL.

The chain uses TRBV4-2 and TRBJ1-4; 8 nucleotides agree with TRBD1. Germline V CDR1 and CDR2: LGHNA, YNFKEQ. The V segment lost 1 base and the J segment 3 bases; nucleotides outside the gene matches: 4. The CDR3 covers 16 residues. In nucleotides, the CDR3 is TGTGCCAGCAGCCAAGCCGACAGGGGATCTAATGAAAAACTGTTTTTT. This encodes CASSQADRGSNEKLFF.

The chain employs TRBV7-8 and TRBJ2-7, with D unclear. The V end lost 5 bases, the J end lost 3 bases, and 11 bases lay between the germline ends. This CDR3 is built from 13 residues. Germline CDR1 SGHVS, CDR2 FQNEAQ. CDR3 protein: CASSVDTLYEQYF. The CDR3 coding sequence is TGTGCCAGCAGCGTCGACACCCTCTACGAGCAGTACTTC.

J is TRBJ1-4 and V is TRBV11-3; the D gene is possibly TRBD1 (6 bases). The CDR3 totals 15 residues. Per the germline V gene, CDR1 is SGHNT and CDR2 is YENEEA. Trimming left V 6 bases short and J 5 bases short, with 16 bases between. This CDR3 reads CASRLRAGVNEKLFF. The CDR3 DNA follows: TGTGCCAGCAGACTTCGTGCAGGGGTCAATGAAAAACTGTTTTTT. Complete variable domain (other parts from reference TRBV11-3 and TRBJ1-4): EAGVVQSPRYKIIEKKQPVAFWCNPISGHNTLYWYLQNLGQGPELLIRYENEEAVDDSQLPKDRFSAERLKGVDSTLKIQPAELGDSAVYLCASRLRAGVNEKLFFGSGTQLSVL.

This clone was detected only a few times. The chain links TRBV19 to TRBJ1-5; D call uncertain. CDR1 and CDR2 (germline): LNHDA, SQIVND (reference sequence). This CDR3 is 12 amino acids long. V shed 7 bases and J shed 7 bases, with 11 bases lying between them. CDR3 protein: CASMGRGQPQHF. In DNA, the CDR3 is TGTGCCAGTATGGGTAGAGGACAGCCCCAGCATTTT.

The chain recombines TRBV2 with TRBJ1-4; D perhaps matches TRBD1 (6 bases). V lost 7 bases and J lost 4, with 13 bases in between. This CDR3 is built from 14 residues. Germline-derived CDR1 and CDR2 are SNHLY and FYNNEI. The CDR3 is CASTRSDSNEKLFF. The CDR3 coding sequence is TGTGCCAGCACCCGATCGGACAGTAATGAAAAACTGTTTTTT.

The rearrangement joins TRBV6-6 to TRBJ2-3; no clear D gene. CDR1 and CDR2 from the germline V gene are MNHNY and SVGAGI (reference sequence). The CDR3 runs 14 residues. Trimming pared 6 bases from V and 3 bases from J, leaving 13 bases between. The CDR3 loop is CASSLPEKTDTQYF. CDR3 sequence (DNA): TGTGCCAGCAGCCTCCCGGAAAAGACAGATACGCAGTATTTT.

The chain has TRBV7-9 and TRBJ2-7, with a weak D call TRBD1 (8 bases). Germline CDR1 is SEHNR and CDR2 is FQNEAQ (reference sequence). Trimming removed 3 bases at V and 3 bases at J, with 15 bases between. The CDR3 is made up of 15 amino acids. As DNA, the CDR3 is TGTGCCAGCAGCTTTGGACAGGGAGGGTTCTACGAGCAGTACTTC. The encoded protein is CASSFGQGGFYEQYF.

In its sample, this clone was seen a few times. The V call is TRBV6-5, the J call TRBJ1-5; no clear D. CDR3 length: 15 amino acids. The V end lost 6 bases, the J end lost 0 bases, and 12 bases lay between the germline ends. The germline V gene encodes CDR1 MNHEY and CDR2 SVGAGI. The CDR3 reads CASSPLYGSNQPQHF. DNA of the CDR3: TGTGCCAGCAGCCCTCTATACGGTAGCAATCAGCCCCAGCATTTT.

About this clone itself: One end of the junction varies from germline; a read error may be responsible. This chain uses TRBV27 with TRBJ2-3, with 9 bases that match TRBD2. Per the germline V gene, CDR1 is MNHEY and CDR2 is SMNVEV (reference sequence). CDR3 length: 11 amino acids. The CDR3 region has the DNA TGTGCCAGCAGTGGGGCGGGAGGGCCCCGTTTT. This gives the protein CASSGAGGPRF.

The rearrangement joins TRBV5-1 to TRBJ2-3; no clear D gene. The V end was cut by 0 bases, the J end by 4 bases, with 3 bases between. This CDR3 is 12 amino acids long. CDR1 and CDR2 (germline): SGHRS, YFSETQ. CDR3 region: CASSLGSDTQYF. The CDR3 region has the DNA TGCGCCAGCAGCTTGGGATCAGATACGCAGTATTTT.

The rearrangement joins TRBV2 to TRBJ2-1; D gene uncertain. The V gene's germline CDR1 is SNHLY and CDR2 FYNNEI. This CDR3 is 14 amino acids long. The V end lost 4 bases, the J end lost 5 bases, and 12 bases lay between the germline ends. The CDR3 coding sequence is TGTGCCAGCAGTGTCAGTAGAGGCCACAATGAGCAGTTCTTC. Encoded protein: CASSVSRGHNEQFF.

The chain uses TRBV4-1 and TRBJ2-5; the match to TRBD2 covers 10 bases. The V gene's germline CDR1 is MGHRA and CDR2 YSYEKL. CDR3 length: 17 residues. The ends lost 2 bases at V and 5 bases at J; junction bases unmatched: 11. The CDR3 DNA is TGCGCCAGCAGCCAACTTTCGAGCGGGAGGGCCCGGGAGACCCAGTACTTC. This encodes CASSQLSSGRARETQYF.

The chain links TRBV20-1 to TRBJ1-1, with D unresolved. Germline CDR1 is DFQATT and CDR2 is SNEGSKA (reference sequence). V was shortened by 0 bases and J by 11 bases, with 10 bases between the two germline ends. The CDR3 extends over 11 amino acids. CDR3: CSARDASKAFF. CDR3 coding DNA: TGCAGTGCTAGAGATGCCTCTAAGGCTTTCTTT.

This clone is medium-sized within its sample. The J gene is TRBJ1-1, the V gene TRBV10-2; D gene unclear. Germline V gene lookup returns CDR1 WSHSY and CDR2 SAAADI. Trimming stripped 3 bases from V and 2 bases from J, with 4 bases between. This CDR3 comprises 12 residues. CDR3 amino acids: CASSDFNTEAFF. CDR3 coding DNA: TGCGCCAGCAGTGACTTTAACACTGAAGCTTTCTTT.

The V and J genes are TRBV6-5 and TRBJ1-6; D ambiguous. This CDR3 is 14 amino acids long. Trimming removed 6 bases from V and 7 bases from J, with 13 bases in between. Germline loops: CDR1 MNHEY, CDR2 SVGAGI. The CDR3 loop reads CASRSRPQNSPLHF. In DNA form, the CDR3 reads TGTGCCAGCAGAAGCAGGCCGCAGAATTCACCCCTCCACTTT.